Listed below are T cell receptor beta chains from one sample, sequenced in a study of human T cells and chemical hapten exposure. TCRdb reprocessed the RACE reads with MiXCR, giving one entry per CDR3 protein. The data contain 75,000 to 90,000 distinct CDR3 sequences, roughly 10% of them singletons. The sequencing here drew on whole blood, taken in connection with sensitization to the hapten diphenylcyclopropenone (DPC). These receptors were collected from a woman in her sixties with alopecia areata. Some clones in this sample may be carry-over from other donors' samples. Both conserved end residues are part of each CDR3. Fields, in order: CDR3 protein, CDR3 DNA, D gene, J gene, V gene, clone size. The D gene is left open where the match is weak. Some rows mark clone size as missing; the rest say once, few, many or name a class of expanded clone.

CDR3: CASSRGDRGYTGELFF
DNA: TGTGCCAGCAGTAGAGGAGACAGGGGTTACACCGGGGAGCTGTTTTTT
D: TRBD1
J: TRBJ2-2
V: TRBV27
size: many

CDR3: CSVETNKNTEAFF
DNA: TGCAGCGTTGAAACCAACAAGAACACTGAAGCTTTCTTT
D: -
J: TRBJ1-1
V: TRBV29-1
size: -

CDR3: CASSSRVRGEQFF
DNA: TGTGCCAGCAGCTCCAGGGTTCGCGGTGAGCAGTTCTTC
D: -
J: TRBJ2-1
V: TRBV7-8
size: few

CDR3: CASSGGTWGFNEQFF
DNA: TGTGCCAGCAGCGGAGGGACTTGGGGGTTCAATGAGCAGTTCTTC
D: -
J: TRBJ2-1
V: TRBV9
size: -

CDR3: CASSRLAGGLPPEQFF
DNA: TGTGCCAGCAGCCGACTAGCGGGGGGGTTACCCCCTGAGCAGTTCTTC
D: TRBD2
J: TRBJ2-1
V: TRBV3-1
size: -

CDR3: CASSYAGTGNQPQHF
DNA: TGTGCCAGCAGTTACGCCGGGACAGGCAATCAGCCCCAGCATTTT
D: TRBD1
J: TRBJ1-5
V: TRBV6-5
size: -

CDR3: CASSITDSQPQHF
DNA: TGTGCCAGTAGTATAACGGACAGCCAGCCCCAGCATTTT
D: -
J: TRBJ1-5
V: TRBV19
size: few

CDR3: CASSPRGWTEAFF
DNA: TGTGCCAGCAGCCCCAGGGGATGGACTGAAGCTTTCTTT
D: -
J: TRBJ1-1
V: TRBV7-2
size: -

CDR3: CSGKSGQGAEAFF
DNA: TGCAGCGGGAAATCGGGACAGGGGGCTGAAGCTTTCTTT
D: TRBD1
J: TRBJ1-1
V: TRBV29-1
size: many

CDR3: CASGPILAAGVNEQFF
DNA: TGTGCCAGCGGGCCAATTCTCGCCGCCGGGGTCAATGAGCAGTTCTTC
D: -
J: TRBJ2-1
V: TRBV9
size: -

CDR3: CASSWGPLNTEAFF
DNA: TGTGCCAGCAGCTGGGGACCGCTGAACACTGAAGCTTTCTTT
D: -
J: TRBJ1-1
V: TRBV11-2
size: -

CDR3: CASSLRLAGSTDTQYF
DNA: TGTGCCAGCAGCTTGAGACTAGCGGGGAGCACAGATACGCAGTATTTT
D: TRBD2
J: TRBJ2-3
V: TRBV5-6
size: few

CDR3: CASSPLATSGGPGGWAQYF
DNA: TGTGCCAGCTCACCACTAGCCACTAGCGGGGGCCCCGGCGGATGGGCCCAGTACTTC
D: TRBD2
J: TRBJ2-5
V: TRBV18
size: few

CDR3: CASSPVRGRDIQYF
DNA: TGTGCCAGCAGCCCCGTTCGGGGGCGGGACATTCAGTACTTC
D: -
J: TRBJ2-4
V: TRBV9
size: few

CDR3: CASSFGSTDTQYF
DNA: TGTGCCAGCAGCTTTGGAAGCACAGATACGCAGTATTTT
D: -
J: TRBJ2-3
V: TRBV7-9
size: many

CDR3: CASSWTYSGANVLTF
DNA: TGTGCCAGCAGTTGGACATACTCTGGGGCCAACGTCCTGACTTTC
D: -
J: TRBJ2-6
V: TRBV12-3/TRBV12-4
size: medium-sized

CDR3: CASREKNQETQYF
DNA: TGTGCCAGCAGAGAAAAAAACCAAGAGACCCAGTACTTC
D: -
J: TRBJ2-5
V: TRBV6-5
size: many

CDR3: CASSLTSGSAYNEQFF
DNA: TGTGCCAGCAGTTTGACTAGCGGGAGTGCTTACAATGAGCAGTTCTTC
D: TRBD2
J: TRBJ2-1
V: TRBV27
size: many

CDR3: CASSSDRRGAFF
DNA: TGTGCCAGCAGCTCGGACAGGCGTGGGGCTTTCTTT
D: TRBD1
J: TRBJ1-1
V: TRBV5-6
size: -

CDR3: CASSLTNRDRAFF
DNA: TGCGCCAGCAGCCTTACGAATCGGGACCGCGCTTTCTTT
D: -
J: TRBJ1-1
V: TRBV5-1
size: few

CDR3: CASSLGLTGGNQPQHF
DNA: TGCGCCAGCAGCTTGGGGCTGACAGGCGGCAATCAGCCCCAGCATTTT
D: -
J: TRBJ1-5
V: TRBV5-1
size: few

CDR3: CASSLSAEKLFF
DNA: TGTGCCAGCAGTTTGTCCGCCGAAAAACTGTTTTTT
D: -
J: TRBJ1-4
V: TRBV28
size: -

CDR3: CSVGREATEAFF
DNA: TGCAGCGTTGGACGAGAGGCGACTGAAGCTTTCTTT
D: -
J: TRBJ1-1
V: TRBV29-1
size: few

CDR3: CASSFGGQIQYF
DNA: TGTGCCAGCAGCTTCGGGGGACAGATTCAGTACTTC
D: -
J: TRBJ2-4
V: TRBV11-2
size: few

CDR3: CASSPEAGETQYF
DNA: TGCGCCAGCAGCCCGGAGGCGGGGGAGACCCAGTACTTC
D: -
J: TRBJ2-5
V: TRBV5-1
size: -

CDR3: CASSLVNTEAFF
DNA: TGTGCCAGCAGTTTAGTGAACACTGAAGCTTTCTTT
D: -
J: TRBJ1-1
V: TRBV12-3/TRBV12-4
size: -

CDR3: CASSEGAGWGNQPQHF
DNA: TGTGCCAGCAGTGAAGGGGCAGGCTGGGGAAATCAGCCCCAGCATTTT
D: -
J: TRBJ1-5
V: TRBV2
size: -

CDR3: CASSFEQSFTGELFF
DNA: TGTGCCAGCAGCTTCGAACAGTCATTCACCGGGGAGCTGTTTTTT
D: -
J: TRBJ2-2
V: TRBV5-6
size: few

CDR3: CSARTGLGTEAFF
DNA: TGCAGTGCTAGGACAGGGTTGGGCACTGAAGCTTTCTTT
D: TRBD1
J: TRBJ1-1
V: TRBV20-1
size: -

CDR3: CSVEEYGRAEAFF
DNA: TGCAGCGTTGAAGAGTACGGTCGGGCTGAAGCTTTCTTT
D: -
J: TRBJ1-1
V: TRBV29-1
size: few

CDR3: CASSANPGGVDNEQFF
DNA: TGTGCCAGCTCAGCCAACCCCGGGGGAGTAGACAATGAGCAGTTCTTC
D: -
J: TRBJ2-1
V: TRBV18
size: -

CDR3: CASSENAHTEAFF
DNA: TGTGCCAGCAGTGAGAATGCCCACACTGAAGCTTTCTTT
D: -
J: TRBJ1-1
V: TRBV2
size: many

CDR3: CAISERGGGHKSTDTQYF
DNA: TGTGCCATCAGTGAGAGAGGAGGGGGACACAAAAGCACAGATACGCAGTATTTT
D: -
J: TRBJ2-3
V: TRBV10-3
size: -

CDR3: CAVGNEAGELFF
DNA: TGTGCCGTAGGAAACGAGGCCGGGGAGCTGTTTTTT
D: -
J: TRBJ2-2
V: TRBV12-3/TRBV12-4
size: -

CDR3: CASSLVGRPGSSGANVLTF
DNA: TGCGCCAGCAGCTTGGTCGGGCGGCCAGGGTCCTCTGGGGCCAACGTCCTGACTTTC
D: -
J: TRBJ2-6
V: TRBV5-1
size: few

CDR3: CASSFARASYNEQFF
DNA: TGCGCCAGCAGCTTCGCCAGGGCATCCTACAATGAGCAGTTCTTC
D: -
J: TRBJ2-1
V: TRBV5-1
size: few

CDR3: CASSDRGRIQYF
DNA: TGTGCCAGCAGCGACAGGGGCCGCATTCAGTACTTC
D: TRBD1
J: TRBJ2-4
V: TRBV9
size: few

CDR3: CASSRREETQYF
DNA: TGTGCCAGCAGCCGGCGAGAAGAGACCCAGTACTTC
D: -
J: TRBJ2-5
V: TRBV7-9
size: few

CDR3: CASSQRTGGLDTQYF
DNA: TGTGCCAGCAGCCAGCGGACAGGGGGCCTAGATACGCAGTATTTT
D: TRBD1
J: TRBJ2-3
V: TRBV7-2
size: many

CDR3: CAGPKQGLNEQFF
DNA: TGTGCCGGGCCGAAACAGGGGTTAAATGAGCAGTTCTTC
D: TRBD1
J: TRBJ2-1
V: TRBV5-8
size: few

CDR3: CASRPRLSTYEQYF
DNA: TGTGCCAGCCGCCCACGGCTGTCAACCTACGAGCAGTACTTC
D: -
J: TRBJ2-7
V: TRBV6-5
size: -